A single sample is the source of the 3 T cell receptor beta chains below, sequenced in a study of cytomegalovirus exposure and HLA in healthy donors. The PCR was carried out with 60 Vbeta primers and 13 Jbeta primers. The table came from immunoSEQ multiplex PCR; TCRdb's copy has only in-frame clones and leaves some out. This table has fewer than 150,000 clones, 60% to 85% appearing once. The sequencing input was PBMCs. All receptors come from a middle-aged man in good health and CMV-seropositive.

The chain couples TRBV5-1 to TRBJ2-7, with D possibly being TRBD2 (7 bases). Germline values: CDR1 SGHRS, CDR2 YFSETQ. V lost 3 bases to trimming and J lost 7 bases, with 14 bases between them. The CDR3 loop spans 13 amino acids. CDR3 sequence reads: CASSSGGGGEQYF. CDR3 coding DNA: TGCGCCAGCAGCTCGGGCGGGGGCGGAGAGCAGTACTTC.

J is TRBJ1-5 and V is TRBV19; 7 bases are shared with TRBD1. J lost 0 bases, V lost 3 bases, and 8 bases had no gene match. The CDR3 contains 17 residues. The germline V gene encodes CDR1 LNHDA and CDR2 SQIVND (reference sequence). The CDR3 here is CASSMAPGGHSNQPQHF. The CDR3 DNA reads as TGTGCCAGTAGTATGGCCCCAGGGGGACATAGCAATCAGCCCCAGCATTTT. The full variable domain, completed using reference TRBV19 and TRBJ1-5, is DGGITQSPKYLFRKEGQNVTLSCEQNLNHDAMYWYRQDPGQGLRLIYYSQIVNDFQKGDIAEGYSVSREKKESFPLTVTSAQKNPTAFYLCASSMAPGGHSNQPQHFGDGTRLSIL.

This clone was recorded a few times. This chain joins TRBV6-5 and TRBJ1-1; TRBD1 is a possible D gene (5 bases). CDR3 length: 16 amino acids. V dropped 0 bases and J dropped 4 bases, with 15 bases sitting between them. Germline loops: CDR1 MNHEY, CDR2 SVGAGI. The CDR3 protein is CASSYSTVDGGTEAFF. In DNA form, the CDR3 reads TGTGCCAGCAGTTACTCGACAGTCGACGGGGGCACTGAAGCTTTCTTT.